These 20 T cell receptor beta chains were sequenced from one sample in a study of OX40 agonist ivuxolimab in advanced cancers. TCRdb keeps only in-frame clones here, not all; method: immunoSEQ multiplex PCR. This sample yields around 93,000 clones, of which 87% are seen a single time; around 1.5% belongs to the top ten. The specimen comprised CD4+ or CD8+ T cells sorted from blood, sampled in a trial of the OX40 agonist ivuxolimab. The source is an adult with an advanced solid tumor such as melanoma, head and neck, liver or kidney cancer.

The V and J genes are TRBV5-6 and TRBJ1-6; 11 nucleotides align to TRBD1. The ends lost 2 bases at V and 0 bases at J; junction bases unmatched: 1. CDR1 and CDR2 (germline): SGHDT, YYEEEE. The length of the CDR3 is 17 residues. Written as DNA, the CDR3 is TGTGCCAGCAGCTTCGGGACAGGGGGCTCCTATAATTCACCCCTCCACTTT. Protein product: CASSFGTGGSYNSPLHF.

The chain combines TRBV18 with TRBJ1-5; TRBD1 aligns across 8 bases. The V and J ends lost 0 bases and 4 bases, in that order; junction bases with no gene match: 5. Per germline, CDR1 KGHSH and CDR2 LQKENI. CDR3 size: 16 residues. The CDR3 is CASSPPGQGENQPQHF. DNA of the CDR3: TGTGCCAGCTCACCACCCGGACAGGGAGAAAATCAGCCCCAGCATTTT.

The gene calls are TRBV7-2 and TRBJ1-2; 7 bases agree with TRBD1. Trimming removed 5 bases from V and 2 bases from J; junction bases left unmatched: 2. This CDR3 is built from 13 residues. From germline, CDR1 is SGHTA and CDR2 FQGNSA. CDR3 bases: TGTGCCAGCAGCCGCAGGGGGAACTATGGCTACACCTTC. Translation: CASSRRGNYGYTF. The complete variable domain, with remaining parts taken from reference TRBV7-2 and TRBJ1-2, reads GAGVSQSPSNKVTEKGKDVELRCDPISGHTALYWYRQSLGQGLEFLIYFQGNSAPDKSGLPSDRFSAERTGGSVSTLTIQRTQQEDSAVYLCASSRRGNYGYTFGSGTRLTVV.

This clone was observed a few times. The chain couples TRBV5-1 to TRBJ2-1; tentatively, D is TRBD2 (7 bases). Trimming took off 0 bases at V and 11 bases at J, with 18 bases between the two ends. CDR3 length: 15 amino acids. Per the germline V gene, CDR1 is SGHRS and CDR2 is YFSETQ. CDR3 loop: CASSLEAGAGPKQFF. CDR3 bases: TGCGCCAGCAGCTTGGAGGCGGGGGCGGGACCTAAGCAGTTCTTC. The full variable domain, completed using reference TRBV5-1 and TRBJ2-1, is KAGVTQTPRYLIKTRGQQVTLSCSPISGHRSVSWYQQTPGQGLQFLFEYFSETQRNKGNFPGRFSGRQFSNSRSEMNVSTLELGDSALYLCASSLEAGAGPKQFFGPGTRLTVL.

This rearrangement joins TRBV18 to TRBJ2-7; D not resolved. V shed 3 bases and J shed 1 base, with 10 bases lying between them. The germline CDR1 and CDR2 sequences are KGHSH and LQKENI. This CDR3 spans 14 amino acids. The CDR3 region has the DNA TGTGCCAGCTCACCGCGTAGGGAATCCTACGAGCAGTACTTC. Protein sequence: CASSPRRESYEQYF.

The chain employs TRBV29-1 and TRBJ1-2; 7 positions agree with TRBD1. With 7 bases clipped from V and 8 bases from J, the junction kept 10 bases outside the gene matches. Per germline, CDR1 SQVTM and CDR2 ANQGSEA. The CDR3 loop spans 12 amino acids. The CDR3 sequence is CSGYRGGLGYTF. The CDR3 DNA reads as TGCAGCGGATACAGGGGTGGTTTGGGCTACACCTTC.

This chain joins TRBV15 and TRBJ1-1; D gene ambiguous. Germline V lookup: CDR1 LNHNV, CDR2 YYDKDF (reference sequence). The V gene lost 1 base and the J gene lost 1 base, with 10 bases spanning the gap. CDR3 size: 15 residues. DNA of the CDR3: TGTGCCACCAGCAGAGTCATCCAGGAGAACACTGAAGCTTTCTTT. Translation: CATSRVIQENTEAFF.

V is TRBV27 and J is TRBJ2-7; 9 bases fit TRBD2. The germline gives CDR1 MNHEY, CDR2 SMNVEV (reference sequence). This CDR3 spans 15 amino acids. Trimming removed 3 bases from V and 6 bases from J; junction bases left unmatched: 9. DNA for the CDR3: TGTGCCAGCAGTTTGGGATGGGGGACTAGCAGCGAGCAGTACTTC. Translated, it gives CASSLGWGTSSEQYF.

The V and J genes are TRBV6-1 and TRBJ1-4, with D hard to call. The germline gives CDR1 MNHNS, CDR2 SASEGT. V was cut by 1 base and J by 5 bases, with 11 bases left in between. The CDR3 runs 15 residues. The CDR3 nucleotides read TGTGCCAGCAGTGAAGACCAATACCCGAATGAAAAACTGTTTTTT. This gives the protein CASSEDQYPNEKLFF.

V usage is TRBV21-1 and J usage is TRBJ2-4; the DNA was not used to check the table's D call, TRBD2. TRBV21-1 is flagged as a pseudogene. This CDR3 has 17 amino acids. CDR3 in amino acids: CASSKKVIAAAKNIQYF. The CDR3 DNA reads as TGTGCCAGCAGCAAAAAGGTAATAGCGGCAGCCAAAAACATTCAGTACTTC.

The chain combines TRBV5-8 with TRBJ1-5; D is ambiguous. This CDR3 is built from 13 residues. The germline V and J ends were trimmed by 1 base and 4 bases, with 6 bases remaining between them. Germline-derived CDR1 and CDR2 are SGHTS and YDEGEE. CDR3 loop: CASSLRQNQPQHF. In DNA, the CDR3 is TGTGCCAGCAGCTTGCGGCAGAATCAGCCCCAGCATTTT.

The chain links TRBV6-5 to TRBJ1-1; D is undetermined. Germline CDR1 is MNHEY and CDR2 is SVGAGI. CDR3 size: 14 residues. The V end was cut by 7 bases, the J end by 1 base, with 13 bases between. DNA for the CDR3: TGTGCCAGCACTACTGACCGGGAGAACACTGAAGCTTTCTTT. It codes for CASTTDRENTEAFF.

The chain carries TRBV19 and TRBJ1-5, with a possible D match to TRBD1 (6 bases). V was clipped by 3 bases and J by 0 bases, with 15 bases between them. This CDR3 contains 17 residues. CDR1 and CDR2 from the germline V gene are LNHDA and SQIVND (reference sequence). The CDR3, as DNA: TGTGCCAGTAGTATGCTGAGGACAGCCTTTAGCAATCAGCCCCAGCATTTT. Translating it yields CASSMLRTAFSNQPQHF.

The CDR3 DNA is TGTGCCAGCAGCGGGAGGGGAAGCGCGTCCTACAATGAGCAGTTCTTC. It codes for CASSGRGSASYNEQFF. This chain connects TRBV7-6 to TRBJ2-1, with 7 bases that match TRBD2. CDR1 and CDR2 (germline): SGHVS, FNYEAQ. The CDR3 is 16 amino acids. V trimming: 5 bases; J trimming: 1 base; junction bases outside the gene matches: 8. The full variable domain, with the rest looked up from reference TRBV7-6 and TRBJ2-1, is GAGVSQSPRYKVTKRGQDVALRCDPISGHVSLYWYRQALGQGPEFLTYFNYEAQQDKSGLPNDRFSAERPEGSISTLTIQRTEQRDSAMYRCASSGRGSASYNEQFFGPGTRLTVL.

The gene calls are TRBV7-2 and TRBJ2-5; 12 bases are shared with TRBD2. The CDR3 totals 17 residues. The germline V gene has CDR1 SGHTA and CDR2 FQGNSA. Unmatched junction bases numbered 14, after V lost 5 bases and J lost 7 bases. The CDR3 reads CASSLSSGRAGLGTQYF. DNA for the CDR3: TGTGCCAGCAGCCTCTCTAGCGGGAGGGCCGGACTCGGGACCCAGTACTTC.

J is TRBJ1-1 and V is TRBV11-2, with D possibly matching TRBD1 (6 bases). CDR3 size: 15 residues. Germline V CDR1 and CDR2: SGHAT, FQNNGV. The V end lost 4 bases, the J end lost 4 bases, and 16 bases lay between the germline ends. CDR3 sequence: CASSSGRGGTTEAFF. CDR3 DNA: TGTGCCAGCAGCTCTGGTAGGGGGGGGACCACTGAAGCTTTCTTT.

The chain carries TRBV5-1 and TRBJ2-1; TRBD2 agrees at 7 bases. The CDR3 consists of 15 residues. The V gene end was trimmed by 0 bases and the J gene end by 9 bases; junction bases not matched to a gene: 9. CDR1 and CDR2 from the germline V gene are SGHRS and YFSETQ. As DNA, the CDR3 is TGCGCCAGCAGCTTGGAATGGGCGGGAGAAGGTGAGCAGTTCTTC. Its translation is CASSLEWAGEGEQFF.

The J gene is TRBJ1-1, the V gene TRBV16, with TRBD1 identical over 8 bases. J was trimmed by 7 bases and V by 4 bases; bases with no gene match: 14. CDR1 and CDR2 (germline): KGHSY, FQNENV. There are 16 residues in the CDR3. For the CDR3, the DNA is TGTGCCAGCAGCCCATTTCTTGACAGGGGTAGTAGTGAAGCTTTCTTT. This encodes CASSPFLDRGSSEAFF.

V is TRBV5-1 and J is TRBJ1-2, with D unresolved. Germline V gene data show CDR1 as SGHRS and CDR2 as YFSETQ. V dropped 4 bases and J dropped 4 bases, with 11 bases sitting between them. This CDR3 is 13 amino acids long. The CDR3, as DNA: TGCGCCAGCAGCCCCAGGACGGTCTATGGCTACACCTTC. Its translation is CASSPRTVYGYTF. Combining the CDR3 with reference TRBV5-1 and TRBJ1-2 gives the whole variable domain KAGVTQTPRYLIKTRGQQVTLSCSPISGHRSVSWYQQTPGQGLQFLFEYFSETQRNKGNFPGRFSGRQFSNSRSEMNVSTLELGDSALYLCASSPRTVYGYTFGSGTRLTVV.

The chain has TRBV5-8 and TRBJ2-7, with 8 nucleotides matching TRBD1. The CDR3 length is 17 residues. CDR1 and CDR2 (germline): SGHTS, YDEGEE. V was pared by 2 bases and J by 1 base, with 11 bases of the junction left unmatched. CDR3 in amino acids: CASSFPAWTGMSYEQYF. In nucleotides, the CDR3 is TGTGCCAGCAGCTTTCCGGCATGGACAGGGATGTCCTACGAGCAGTACTTC. Full variable domain (remainder filled in from reference TRBV5-8 and TRBJ2-7): EAGVTQSPTHLIKTRGQQATLRCSPISGHTSVYWYQQALGLGLQFLLWYDEGEERNRGNFPPRFSGRQFPNYSSELNVNALELEDSALYLCASSFPAWTGMSYEQYFGPGTRLTVT.